This T cell receptor beta chain originates from a study of blood T cell repertoires in COVID-19. Study-wide background: Samples of COVID-19 (acute and convalescent) were obtained from the United States, Italy and Spain. The cDNA or gDNA used as material had been derived from T cells, B-cell-depleted T cells, or PBMCs.

The CDR3 consists of 15 residues. Germline V lookup: CDR1 SGHKS, CDR2 YYEKEE (reference sequence). Trimming removed 2 bases from V and 0 bases from J, with 11 bases in between. In the authors' methods: How many nucleated cells were present was estimated from reference gene primer amplification. Repertoires were generated with immunoSEQ multiplex PCR, while TCRdb's copy carries only in-frame clones and drops some. The DNA was the basis for D and trimming; V, J and clone size are from that table. The table lists some 100,000 clones, roughly 92% of them singletons. Source material: peripheral blood. The V and J genes are TRBV5-5 and TRBJ1-2; tentatively, D is TRBD1 (5 bases). The receptor's source is a woman aged 55-69 years with active COVID-19. The CDR3 region is CASSLGAAANYGYTF. CDR3 nucleotide sequence: TGTGCCAGCAGCTTAGGGGCGGCAGCTAACTATGGCTACACCTTC.